Below, 14 T cell receptor beta chains from the same sample are listed, as sequenced in a study of identical twins. TCRdb analysed the 5' RACE reads with MiXCR anew, one entry per CDR3 protein. The sample lists some 560,000 distinct CDR3 sequences, around a tenth occurring once. These same data were also listed under a study on yellow fever vaccine responses in identical twins.

Material: PBMCs. The receptors derive from a woman aged 18-30 years in good health.

Only a few counts were recorded for this clonotype. The V and J genes are TRBV10-3 and TRBJ2-7; a weak D match, TRBD1 (6 bases). The V gene's germline CDR1 is ENHRY and CDR2 SYGVKD. Trimming took 4 bases from V and 1 from J, leaving 8 bases between them. This CDR3 contains 13 residues. The CDR3: CAISAGESYEQYF. The CDR3, as DNA: TGTGCCATCAGTGCAGGGGAATCCTACGAGCAGTACTTC.

Ten or more counts support this clonotype. The chain's CDR3 is CASSYGRVGLNTEAFF. The CDR3 DNA sequence: TGTGCCAGCAGTTACGGGCGGGTCGGTTTGAACACTGAAGCTTTCTTT. The genes are TRBV6-5 and TRBJ1-1; D uncertain. CDR3 length: 16 amino acids. CDR1 is MNHEY and CDR2 is SVGAGI in the germline V gene. Trimming took 2 bases from V and 0 from J, leaving 13 bases between them.

V and J are TRBV18 and TRBJ1-5, with D perhaps matching TRBD1 (5 bases). Germline lookup yields CDR1 KGHSH and CDR2 LQKENI. The CDR3 runs to 14 residues. V was shortened by 1 base and J by 6 bases, with 10 bases between the two germline ends. The CDR3 DNA is TGTGCCAGCTCACCACGGGGGGACTCTCAGCCCCAGCATTTT. Amino acid sequence: CASSPRGDSQPQHF.

This clonotype occurred many times. The genes are TRBV12-3 or TRBV12-4 and TRBJ2-1; weak D call: TRBD1 (5 bases). The CDR3 is 15 residues long. With 5 bases removed from V and 0 bases from J, the gap between germline ends came to 11 bases. The CDR3 region is CASSQTGLSYNEQFF. In DNA, the CDR3 is TGTGCCAGCAGTCAAACAGGTCTCTCCTACAATGAGCAGTTCTTC.

The chain combines TRBV6-2 or TRBV6-3 with TRBJ2-7; 14 bases map to TRBD2. Trimming took 4 bases from V and 3 from J; bases not matched to a gene: 8. The CDR3 consists of 17 residues. CDR1 and CDR2 from the germline V gene are MNHEY and SVGEGT. CDR3 sequence: CASSSFGTSGSIYEQYF. For the CDR3, the DNA is TGTGCCAGCAGTTCATTTGGGACTAGCGGGAGTATCTACGAGCAGTACTTC.

This clonotype was detected only a few times. The chain is built from TRBV6-1 and TRBJ2-2; D is perhaps TRBD2 (6 bases). The germline V gene has CDR1 MNHNS and CDR2 SASEGT. The V and J ends lost 4 bases and 6 bases respectively, with 15 bases between them. The CDR3 is 15 residues long. In DNA form, the CDR3 reads TGTGCCAGCAGTGTGGGGGGTGGGAGCCCCGGGGAGCTGTTTTTT. Translated: CASSVGGGSPGELFF.

The sample holds many counts of this clonotype. The chain combines TRBV2 with TRBJ2-5; 13 bases match TRBD2. This CDR3 spans 12 amino acids. Per germline, CDR1 SNHLY and CDR2 FYNNEI. The trim removed 8 bases at V and 9 bases at J, leaving 3 bases unmatched. CDR3 residues: CASGTSGKAQYF. DNA of the CDR3: TGTGCCAGCGGGACTAGCGGGAAGGCCCAGTACTTC.

The V and J genes are TRBV29-1 and TRBJ1-2; no clear D gene. The CDR3 is 11 residues long. In germline, CDR1 is SQVTM, CDR2 ANQGSEA. The V end lost 8 bases, the J end lost 1 base, and 8 bases lay between the germline ends. The CDR3 loop reads CSLRNNYGYTF. The CDR3 DNA reads as TGCAGCCTTCGAAATAACTATGGCTACACCTTC.

This chain links TRBV6-2 or TRBV6-3 with TRBJ1-1, with 8 bases lining up with TRBD1. The germline gives CDR1 MNHEY, CDR2 SVGEGT. The CDR3 covers 14 residues. The ends lost 6 bases at V and 3 bases at J; junction bases unmatched: 6. The CDR3 DNA reads as TGTGCCAGCAGACAAACAGGGGGATACACTGAAGCTTTCTTT. It yields the protein CASRQTGGYTEAFF.

This clonotype was observed at least ten times. The chain links TRBV5-1 to TRBJ1-1; D is uncertain. Trimming removed 0 bases at V and 1 base at J, with 7 bases between. The length of the CDR3 is 14 residues. The germline V gene has CDR1 SGHRS and CDR2 YFSETQ. The CDR3 region has the DNA TGCGCCAGCAGCTTGGCCAACCAGAACACTGAAGCTTTCTTT. Its protein is CASSLANQNTEAFF. Full variable domain (outside the CDR3, taken from reference TRBV5-1 and TRBJ1-1): KAGVTQTPRYLIKTRGQQVTLSCSPISGHRSVSWYQQTPGQGLQFLFEYFSETQRNKGNFPGRFSGRQFSNSRSEMNVSTLELGDSALYLCASSLANQNTEAFFGQGTRLTVV.

The chain employs TRBV7-6 and TRBJ2-7; D is perhaps TRBD1 (6 bases). This CDR3 is 15 amino acids long. The ends were cut back, 5 bases at V and 5 bases at J, with 19 bases in the middle. The germline V gene encodes CDR1 SGHVS and CDR2 FNYEAQ. The CDR3 DNA follows: TGTGCCAGCAGCACTTGGACAGCCACCACGGACGAGCAGTACTTC. Its protein product is CASSTWTATTDEQYF.

The sample holds many counts of this clonotype. This sequence joins TRBV14 and TRBJ2-1; no reliable D call. The CDR3 runs 11 residues. CDR1 and CDR2 from the germline V gene are SGHDN and FVKESK. V gave up 3 bases and J gave up 9 bases, with 6 bases separating them. The CDR3 loop reads CASSHGGEQFF. CDR3 DNA sequence: TGTGCCAGCAGCCATGGCGGTGAGCAGTTCTTC.

This chain uses TRBV6-2 or TRBV6-3 with TRBJ2-5; 8 nucleotides match TRBD2. CDR3 length: 14 residues. Germline assignment: CDR1 MNHEY and CDR2 SVGEGT. The trim removed 0 bases at V and 5 bases at J, leaving 2 bases unmatched. The CDR3 spells CASSYSLAGETQYF. The CDR3 coding sequence is TGTGCCAGCAGTTACTCCCTAGCGGGCGAGACCCAGTACTTC.

This clonotype has more than one count but fewer than ten. The chain has TRBV10-3 and TRBJ2-2, with no clear D. Between the trimmed V and J ends, which lost 4 bases and 3 bases, there was a span of 12 bases. CDR3 length: 15 amino acids. CDR1 and CDR2 (germline): ENHRY, SYGVKD. This chain's CDR3 is CAISASAPDTGELFF. In nucleotides, the CDR3 is TGTGCCATCAGTGCTAGTGCTCCGGACACCGGGGAGCTGTTTTTT.